This T cell receptor (beta chain) comes out of a study of T cells in Graves' hyperthyroidism and ophthalmopathy. This clonotype appeared a few times. RNA transcripts yielded amplified TCR beta CDR3 regions. An initial round of RT-PCR targeting the TCR CDR3 relied on the HTBI primer set. MiXCR, run by TCRdb on the multiplex PCR reads, gives a single entry per CDR3 protein. The sample lists hundreds of thousands of distinct CDR3 sequences, about 20% seen once, with roughly 60% in the top ten. The CDR3 is 14 amino acids. CDR1 SGHTA and CDR2 FQGNSA come from the germline V gene. V dropped 1 base and J dropped 7; count of bases not matched to a gene: 4. Ophthalmopathy patients had moderate-to-severe active disease, CAS ≥3, NOSPECS ≥4, and disease duration under 3 months.

Source material: blood. This clonotype was sampled from a man aged 30 to 45 with Graves' ophthalmopathy. This chain links TRBV7-2 with TRBJ1-2; TRBD1 agrees at 9 bases. In DNA form, the CDR3 reads TGTGCCAGCAGCTTAGATACAGGGGGCGGTGGCTACACCTTC. Amino acid sequence: CASSLDTGGGGYTF.